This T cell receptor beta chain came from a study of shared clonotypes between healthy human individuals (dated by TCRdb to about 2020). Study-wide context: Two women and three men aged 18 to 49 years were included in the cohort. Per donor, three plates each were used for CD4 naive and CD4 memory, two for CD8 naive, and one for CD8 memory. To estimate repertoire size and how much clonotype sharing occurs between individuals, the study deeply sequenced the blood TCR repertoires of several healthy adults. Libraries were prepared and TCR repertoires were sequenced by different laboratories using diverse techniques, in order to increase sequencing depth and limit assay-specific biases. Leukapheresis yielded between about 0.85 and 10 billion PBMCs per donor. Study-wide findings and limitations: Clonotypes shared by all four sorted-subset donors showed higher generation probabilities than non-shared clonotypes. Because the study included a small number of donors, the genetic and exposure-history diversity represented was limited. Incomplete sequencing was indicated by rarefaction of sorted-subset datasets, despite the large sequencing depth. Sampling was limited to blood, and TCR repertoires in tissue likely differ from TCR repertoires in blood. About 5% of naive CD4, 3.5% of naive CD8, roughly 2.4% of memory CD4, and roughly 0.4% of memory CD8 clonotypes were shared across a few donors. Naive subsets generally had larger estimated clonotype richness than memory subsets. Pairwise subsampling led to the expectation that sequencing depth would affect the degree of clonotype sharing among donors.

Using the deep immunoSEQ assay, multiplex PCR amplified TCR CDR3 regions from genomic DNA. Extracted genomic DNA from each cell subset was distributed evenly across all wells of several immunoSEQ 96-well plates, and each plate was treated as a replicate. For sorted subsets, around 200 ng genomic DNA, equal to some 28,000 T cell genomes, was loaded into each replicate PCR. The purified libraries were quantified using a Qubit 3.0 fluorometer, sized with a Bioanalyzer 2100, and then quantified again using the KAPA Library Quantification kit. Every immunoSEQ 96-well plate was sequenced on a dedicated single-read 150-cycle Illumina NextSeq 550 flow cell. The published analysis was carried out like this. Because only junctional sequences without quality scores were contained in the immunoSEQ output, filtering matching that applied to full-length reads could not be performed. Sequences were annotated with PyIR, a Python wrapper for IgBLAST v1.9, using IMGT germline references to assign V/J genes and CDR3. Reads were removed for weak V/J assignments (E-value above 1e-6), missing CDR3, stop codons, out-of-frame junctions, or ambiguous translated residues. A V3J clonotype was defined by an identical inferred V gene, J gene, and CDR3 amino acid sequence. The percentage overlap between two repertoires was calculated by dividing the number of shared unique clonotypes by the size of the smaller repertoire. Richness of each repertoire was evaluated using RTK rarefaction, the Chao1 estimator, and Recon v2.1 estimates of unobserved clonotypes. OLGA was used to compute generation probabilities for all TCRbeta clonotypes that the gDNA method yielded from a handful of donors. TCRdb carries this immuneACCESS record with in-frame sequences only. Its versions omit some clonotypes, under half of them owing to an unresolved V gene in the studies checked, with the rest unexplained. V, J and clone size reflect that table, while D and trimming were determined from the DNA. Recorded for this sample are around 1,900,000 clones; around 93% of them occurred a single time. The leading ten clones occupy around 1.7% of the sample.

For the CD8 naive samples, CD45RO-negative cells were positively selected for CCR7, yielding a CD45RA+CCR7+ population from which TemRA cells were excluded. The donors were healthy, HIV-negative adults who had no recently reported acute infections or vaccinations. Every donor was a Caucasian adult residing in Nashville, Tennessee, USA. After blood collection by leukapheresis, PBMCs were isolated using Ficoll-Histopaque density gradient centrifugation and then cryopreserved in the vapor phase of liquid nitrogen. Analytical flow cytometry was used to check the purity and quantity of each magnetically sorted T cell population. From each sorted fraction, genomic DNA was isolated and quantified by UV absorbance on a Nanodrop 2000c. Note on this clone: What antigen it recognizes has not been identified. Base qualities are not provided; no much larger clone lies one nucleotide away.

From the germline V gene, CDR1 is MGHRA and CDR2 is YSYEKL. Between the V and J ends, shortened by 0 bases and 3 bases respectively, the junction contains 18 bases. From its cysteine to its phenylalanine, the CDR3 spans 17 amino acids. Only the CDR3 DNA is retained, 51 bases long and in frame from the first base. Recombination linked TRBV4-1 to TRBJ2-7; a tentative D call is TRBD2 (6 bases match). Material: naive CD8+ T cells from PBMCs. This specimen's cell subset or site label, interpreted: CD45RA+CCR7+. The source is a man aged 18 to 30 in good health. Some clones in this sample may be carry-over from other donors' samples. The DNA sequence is TGCGCCAGCAGCCAAGATACTGTGGGGACTTTGCTCTACGAGCAGTACTTC. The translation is CASSQDTVGTLLYEQYF.